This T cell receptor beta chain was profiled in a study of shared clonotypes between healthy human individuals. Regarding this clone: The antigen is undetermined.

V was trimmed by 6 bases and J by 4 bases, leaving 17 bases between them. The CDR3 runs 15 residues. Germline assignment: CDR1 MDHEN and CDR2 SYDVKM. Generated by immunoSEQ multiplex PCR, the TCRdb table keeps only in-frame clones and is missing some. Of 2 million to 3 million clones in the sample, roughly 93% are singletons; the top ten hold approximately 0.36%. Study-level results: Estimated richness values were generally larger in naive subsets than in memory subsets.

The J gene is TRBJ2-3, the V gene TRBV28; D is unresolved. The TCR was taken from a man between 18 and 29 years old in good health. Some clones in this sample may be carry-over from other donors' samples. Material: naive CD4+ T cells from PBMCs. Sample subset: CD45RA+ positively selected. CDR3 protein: CASSSPGEGADTQYF. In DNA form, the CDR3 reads TGTGCCAGCAGCTCCCCCGGAGAAGGAGCAGATACGCAGTATTTT.